This passage covers 10 T cell receptor beta chains from one sample sequenced in a study of identical twins. TCRdb redid the calling of the 5' RACE reads with MiXCR, one entry per CDR3 protein. The table has roughly 260,000 distinct CDR3 sequences, 6.5% to 9% seen once; the top ten hold less than 6.5%. These sequences were also reported in another study, on yellow fever vaccine responses in identical twins.

The source material was CD8+ T cells sorted from blood. The receptors were sampled from a woman aged 18-29 years in good health.

This clonotype was found a few times. The chain employs TRBV7-2 and TRBJ2-5; tentatively, D is TRBD2 (5 bases). The CDR3 runs to 14 residues. Deletions cut 2 bases from V and 5 bases from J, with 12 bases between. Germline V gene lookup returns CDR1 SGHTA and CDR2 FQGNSA. CDR3 sequence reads: CASSLNRRGETQYF. As DNA, the CDR3 is TGTGCCAGCAGCTTAAATAGGAGAGGGGAGACCCAGTACTTC.

V is TRBV5-6 and J is TRBJ2-1, with 9 bases lining up with TRBD1. Per germline, CDR1 SGHDT and CDR2 YYEEEE. The CDR3 length is 15 residues. V lost 3 bases and J lost 6; bases outside the gene matches: 7. In DNA, the CDR3 is TGTGCCAGCAGCTCCGCCGGGACAGGGATCAATGAGCAGTTCTTC. Translated, it gives CASSSAGTGINEQFF.

V is TRBV6-1 and J is TRBJ2-2; D unclear. The germline CDR1 and CDR2 sequences are MNHNS and SASEGT. CDR3 length: 18 amino acids. The V end was cut by 2 bases, the J end by 4 bases, with 20 bases between. The CDR3 protein is CASSELMVWELGTGELFF. In DNA form, the CDR3 reads TGTGCCAGCAGTGAATTAATGGTGTGGGAATTAGGCACCGGGGAGCTGTTTTTT.

This clonotype has just a few counts. In DNA form, the CDR3 reads TGTGCCAGCAGCCCACAGGGGTCCTATAATTCACCCCTCCACTTT. As protein: CASSPQGSYNSPLHF. The chain employs TRBV21-1 and TRBJ1-6; the table's D gene call, TRBD1, was not cross checked with the DNA. TRBV21-1 is tagged as a pseudogene. The CDR3 covers 15 residues.

This clonotype was observed at least ten times. The chain uses TRBV9 and TRBJ2-4; 10 bases map to TRBD1. V gave up 4 bases and J gave up 4 bases; unmatched junction bases: 11. In germline, CDR1 is SGDLS, CDR2 YYNGEE. The CDR3 is 17 residues long. CDR3 residues: CASSRGTGAPFKNIQYF. The CDR3 region has the DNA TGTGCCAGCAGCAGGGGGACAGGGGCTCCCTTTAAAAACATTCAGTACTTC.

This clonotype was found many times. The V call is TRBV7-8, the J call TRBJ2-1; TRBD1 might be the D (5 bases). Per the germline V gene, CDR1 is SGHVS and CDR2 is FQNEAQ. CDR3 size: 14 residues. Trimming took off 5 bases at V and 0 bases at J, with 8 bases between the two ends. This CDR3 is CASSPRVSYNEQFF. CDR3 bases: TGTGCCAGCAGCCCCAGGGTCTCCTACAATGAGCAGTTCTTC.

This chain links TRBV7-2 with TRBJ2-7, with 9 bases aligning to TRBD2. This CDR3 has 14 amino acids. The germline V gene has CDR1 SGHTA and CDR2 FQGNSA. V lost 4 bases and J lost 3; bases outside the gene matches: 4. The CDR3 is CASSWGLAVYEQYF. The CDR3 DNA sequence: TGTGCCAGCAGCTGGGGACTAGCCGTCTACGAGCAGTACTTC.

This clonotype was recorded a few times. The J gene is TRBJ2-1, the V gene TRBV7-9; a possible D gene is TRBD1 (6 bases). Germline loops: CDR1 SEHNR, CDR2 FQNEAQ (reference sequence). Trimming took 5 bases from V and 0 from J, leaving 14 bases between them. The length of the CDR3 is 16 residues. The CDR3 region is CASSLKQGYSYNEQFF. The CDR3 DNA follows: TGTGCCAGCAGCCTAAAACAGGGATACTCCTACAATGAGCAGTTCTTC.

V and J are TRBV3-1 and TRBJ2-3; perhaps TRBD1 as D (5 bases). Germline V lookup: CDR1 LGHDT, CDR2 YNNKEL (reference sequence). V shed 0 bases and J shed 4 bases, with 20 bases lying between them. The CDR3 loop spans 18 amino acids. The CDR3 protein is CASSQDLTAKFIADTQYF. CDR3 DNA: TGTGCCAGCAGCCAAGATCTGACAGCTAAGTTTATTGCAGATACGCAGTATTTT.

The chain combines TRBV4-2 with TRBJ2-5; D ambiguous. Germline CDR1 and CDR2: LGHNA and YNFKEQ. Deletions cut 0 bases from V and 0 bases from J, with 14 bases between. There are 17 residues in the CDR3. The chain's CDR3 is CASSQDVDTEYQETQYF. The CDR3 DNA follows: TGTGCCAGCAGCCAAGATGTGGATACTGAGTACCAAGAGACCCAGTACTTC.